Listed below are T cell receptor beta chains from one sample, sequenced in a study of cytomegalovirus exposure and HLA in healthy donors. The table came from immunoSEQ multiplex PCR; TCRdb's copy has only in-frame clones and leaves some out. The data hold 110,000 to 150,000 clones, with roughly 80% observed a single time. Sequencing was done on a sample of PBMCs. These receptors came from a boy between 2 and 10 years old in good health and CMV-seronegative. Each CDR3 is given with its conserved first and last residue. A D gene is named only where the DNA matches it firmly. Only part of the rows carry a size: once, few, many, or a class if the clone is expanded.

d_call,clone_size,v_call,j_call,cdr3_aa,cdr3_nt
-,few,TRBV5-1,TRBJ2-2,CASSFEGTGELFF,TGCGCCAGCAGCTTTGAGGGCACCGGGGAGCTGTTTTTT
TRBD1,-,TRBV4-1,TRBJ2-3,CASSQDGTGDGTDTQYF,TGCGCCAGCAGCCAAGATGGGACAGGGGACGGCACAGATACGCAGTATTTT
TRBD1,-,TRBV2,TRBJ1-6,CASIPGTVNSPLHF,TGTGCCAGCATTCCCGGGACAGTCAATTCACCCCTCCACTTT
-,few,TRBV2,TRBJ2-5,CASSEWLRARETQYF,TGTGCCAGCAGTGAATGGTTGCGGGCACGGGAGACCCAGTACTTC
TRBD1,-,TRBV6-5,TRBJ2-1,CASSYTGTGQYNEQFF,TGTGCCAGCAGTTATACCGGGACAGGACAATACAATGAGCAGTTCTTC
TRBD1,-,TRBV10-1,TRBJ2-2,CASAPQGAAGELFF,TGCGCCAGCGCACCACAGGGGGCGGCCGGGGAGCTGTTTTTT
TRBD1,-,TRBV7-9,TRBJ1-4,CASSGQARHEKLFF,TGTGCCAGCAGCGGACAGGCCCGTCATGAAAAACTGTTTTTT
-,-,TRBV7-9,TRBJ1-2,CASSKGGSENYGYTF,TGTGCCAGCAGCAAAGGCGGCAGCGAAAACTATGGCTACACCTTC
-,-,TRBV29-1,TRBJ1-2,CSAGVERYGYTF,TGCAGCGCAGGGGTGGAGAGATATGGCTACACCTTC
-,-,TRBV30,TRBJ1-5,CAWSVRVNQPQHF,TGTGCCTGGAGTGTCAGGGTTAATCAGCCCCAGCATTTT
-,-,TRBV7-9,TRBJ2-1,CASSAFRGSNEQFF,TGTGCCAGCAGCGCATTCCGGGGGTCGAATGAGCAGTTCTTC
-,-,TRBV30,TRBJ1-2,CAWSVQANYGYTF,TGTGCCTGGAGTGTACAGGCTAACTATGGCTACACCTTC
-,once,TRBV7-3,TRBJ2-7,CASSLRGSTYEQYF,TGTGCCAGCAGCTTAAGGGGCTCGACCTACGAGCAGTACTTC
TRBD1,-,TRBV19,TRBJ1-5,CASSDRASNQPQHF,TGTGCCAGTAGTGACAGGGCCAGCAATCAGCCCCAGCATTTT
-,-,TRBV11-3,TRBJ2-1,CASSEQRGVGQFF,TGTGCCAGCAGCGAGCAAAGGGGTGTGGGGCAGTTCTTC
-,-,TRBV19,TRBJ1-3,CASSIGHNTIYF,TGTGCCAGTAGTATTGGCCATAACACCATATATTTT
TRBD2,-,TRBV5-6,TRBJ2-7,CASSLIAGTSSYEQYF,TGTGCCAGCAGCTTGATAGCCGGGACTAGCTCCTACGAGCAGTACTTC
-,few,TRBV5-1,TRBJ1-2,CASPYRQDYGYTF,TGCGCCAGCCCTTACCGACAGGACTATGGCTACACCTTC
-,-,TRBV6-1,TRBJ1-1,CASSELYPSSAAEAFF,TGTGCCAGCAGTGAATTATATCCGTCGTCTGCGGCTGAAGCTTTCTTT
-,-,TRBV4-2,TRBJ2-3,CASSQNGGGSHAQYF,TGTGCCAGCAGCCAAAACGGTGGAGGGAGTCATGCGCAGTATTTT
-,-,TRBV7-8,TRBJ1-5,CASSFPGSNQPQHF,TGTGCCAGCAGCTTTCCAGGTAGCAATCAGCCCCAGCATTTT
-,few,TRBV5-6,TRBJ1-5,CASSLFGAVSNQPQHF,TGTGCCAGCAGCTTGTTTGGGGCAGTGAGCAATCAGCCCCAGCATTTT
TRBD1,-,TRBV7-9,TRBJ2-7,CASSPQDRSHEQYF,TGTGCCAGCAGCCCCCAGGACAGGTCCCACGAGCAGTACTTC
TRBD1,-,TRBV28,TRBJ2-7,CAIRDSLYEQYF,TGTGCCATCCGGGACAGTCTCTACGAGCAGTACTTC
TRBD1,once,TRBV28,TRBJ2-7,CASSSPPTGAYEQYF,TGTGCCAGCAGCTCCCCCCCGACAGGGGCCTACGAGCAGTACTTC
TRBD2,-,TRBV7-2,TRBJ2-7,CASSLDGGGTPYEQYF,TGTGCCAGCAGCTTAGATGGGGGAGGGACCCCCTACGAGCAGTACTTC
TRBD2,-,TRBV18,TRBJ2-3,CASSPGTSGPTDTQYF,TGTGCCAGCTCACCGGGGACTAGCGGGCCCACAGATACGCAGTATTTT
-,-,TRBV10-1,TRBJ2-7,CASSAAGLYEQYF,TGCGCCAGCAGTGCCGCAGGACTCTACGAGCAGTACTTC
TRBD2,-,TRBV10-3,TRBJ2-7,CAISERTSSHEQYF,TGTGCCATCAGTGAGAGGACTAGCTCGCACGAGCAGTACTTC
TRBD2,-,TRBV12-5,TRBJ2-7,CASGLGDRGLAGAPYEQYF,TGTGCTAGTGGTCTTGGGGACAGGGGACTAGCGGGAGCCCCCTACGAGCAGTACTTC
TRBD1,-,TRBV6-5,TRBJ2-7,CASRPQGASPYEQYF,TGTGCCAGCAGGCCACAGGGGGCATCCCCCTACGAGCAGTACTTC
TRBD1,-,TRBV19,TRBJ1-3,CASIPDRDRGRNTIYF,TGTGCCAGTATACCAGACCGGGACAGGGGAAGAAACACCATATATTTT
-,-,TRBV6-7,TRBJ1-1,CASSYRGVGQDTEAFF,TGTGCCAGCAGTTACCGAGGTGTGGGGCAGGACACTGAAGCTTTCTTT
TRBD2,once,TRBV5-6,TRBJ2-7,CASSFSSGRAFLSYEQYF,TGTGCCAGCAGCTTCTCTAGCGGGAGGGCCTTCCTCTCCTACGAGCAGTACTTC
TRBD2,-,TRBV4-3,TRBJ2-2,CASSQAWGGRAGGELFF,TGCGCCAGCAGCCAAGCATGGGGCGGGAGGGCCGGCGGGGAGCTGTTTTTT
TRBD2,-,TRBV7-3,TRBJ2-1,CASSLIAGGYNEQFF,TGTGCCAGCAGCTTAATTGCGGGAGGCTACAATGAGCAGTTCTTC
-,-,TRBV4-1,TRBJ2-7,CASSQDPVLSSYEQYF,TGCGCCAGCAGCCAAGATCCCGTGCTGAGCTCCTACGAGCAGTACTTC
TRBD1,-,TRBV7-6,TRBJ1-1,CASSSDQGGNTEAFF,TGTGCCAGCAGCTCCGACCAGGGGGGGAACACTGAAGCTTTCTTT
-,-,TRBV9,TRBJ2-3,CASSVAGLPTDTQYF,TGTGCCAGCAGCGTAGCCGGACTTCCCACAGATACGCAGTATTTT
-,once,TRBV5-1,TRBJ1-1,CASSPRGLGIMNTEAFF,TGCGCCAGCAGCCCCAGGGGATTAGGGATTATGAACACTGAAGCTTTCTTT
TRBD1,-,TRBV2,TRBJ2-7,CASSEATGGPYEQYF,TGTGCCAGCAGTGAAGCGACAGGGGGTCCCTACGAGCAGTACTTC
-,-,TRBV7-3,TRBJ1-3,CASSLTHNSGNTIYF,TGTGCCAGCAGCTTAACCCACAACTCTGGAAACACCATATATTTT
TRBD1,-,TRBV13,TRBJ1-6,CASTPRRTGGSPLHF,TGTGCCAGCACGCCTCGTCGGACAGGGGGATCACCCCTCCACTTT
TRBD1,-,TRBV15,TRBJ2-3,CATSRNRDRYTDTQYF,TGTGCCACCAGCAGGAACCGGGACAGGTACACAGATACGCAGTATTTT
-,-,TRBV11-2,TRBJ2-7,CASSLGAGYSYEQYF,TGTGCCAGCAGCTTAGGGGCAGGCTACTCCTACGAGCAGTACTTC
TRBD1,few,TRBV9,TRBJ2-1,CASSAGTGRSEQFF,TGTGCCAGCAGCGCCGGGACAGGGAGAAGTGAGCAGTTCTTC
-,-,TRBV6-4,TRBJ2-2,CASRPSEPNTGELFF,TGTGCCAGCAGACCTAGCGAACCGAACACCGGGGAGCTGTTTTTT
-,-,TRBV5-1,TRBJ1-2,CASSSWEGNDTF,TGCGCCAGCAGCTCCTGGGAGGGGAACGACACCTTC
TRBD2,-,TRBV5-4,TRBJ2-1,CASSLERTSGGGTTYNEQFF,TGTGCCAGCAGCTTGGAACGGACTAGCGGGGGTGGAACAACCTACAATGAGCAGTTCTTC
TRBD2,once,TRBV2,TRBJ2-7,CARPGREGTYEQYF,TGTGCCAGACCGGGGCGGGAGGGAACCTACGAGCAGTACTTC
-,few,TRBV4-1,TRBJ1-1,CASNWAGQSTEAFF,TGCGCCAGCAACTGGGCAGGACAGTCCACTGAAGCTTTCTTT
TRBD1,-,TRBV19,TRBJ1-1,CASSIGQVNTEAFF,TGTGCCAGTAGTATTGGACAGGTCAACACTGAAGCTTTCTTT
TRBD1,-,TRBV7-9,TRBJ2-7,CSSSYSADRNSYEQYF,TGTTCCAGCAGCTACTCTGCGGACAGGAACTCCTACGAGCAGTACTTC
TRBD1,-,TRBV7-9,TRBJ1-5,CASSRDSLSADQPQHF,TGTGCCAGCAGCCGGGACAGTCTTTCGGCAGATCAGCCCCAGCATTTT
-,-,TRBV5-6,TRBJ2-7,CASSLDRLSLYEQYF,TGTGCCAGCAGCTTGGACAGGTTGTCTCTCTACGAGCAGTACTTC
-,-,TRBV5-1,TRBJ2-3,CASSLIARGSADTQYF,TGCGCCAGCAGCTTGATAGCCAGGGGTAGTGCAGATACGCAGTATTTT
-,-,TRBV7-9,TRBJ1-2,CSSSQPGETNYGYTF,TGTTCCAGCAGTCAACCGGGAGAGACTAACTATGGCTACACCTTC
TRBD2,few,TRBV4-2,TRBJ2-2,CASLRDSGRARTGELFF,TGTGCCAGCCTAAGGGATAGCGGGAGGGCCCGAACCGGGGAGCTGTTTTTT
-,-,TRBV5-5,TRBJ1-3,CASSYNSGNTIYF,TGTGCCAGCAGCTACAACTCTGGAAACACCATATATTTT